These 9 T cell receptor beta chains came from one sample sequenced in a study of Graves' ophthalmopathy and Graves' hyperthyroidism. RNA transcripts provided the template for amplifying TCR beta CDR3 regions. First-round RT-PCR with HTBI primers preceded a second-round multiplex PCR. One entry per CDR3 protein, called by TCRdb with MiXCR from the multiplex PCR reads. The data show roughly 420,000 distinct CDR3 sequences, with under 25% seen just once and more than 2.5% held by the top ten. Sequenced material: peripheral blood. The receptors originated from a woman in her late teens or twenties with stable Graves' hyperthyroidism.

At least ten counts were recorded for this clonotype. V usage is TRBV6-2 or TRBV6-3 and J usage is TRBJ2-7; TRBD1 agrees at 7 bases. This CDR3 has 13 amino acids. From germline, CDR1 is MNHEY and CDR2 SVGEGT. V shed 6 bases, J shed 5 bases, and the junction held 7 bases outside the gene matches. CDR3 in amino acids: CASRRGQVDEQYF. The CDR3 DNA sequence: TGTGCCAGCAGGCGAGGACAGGTCGACGAGCAGTACTTC.

The chain uses TRBV27 and TRBJ2-5, with 8 bases identical to TRBD2. The germline V gene encodes CDR1 MNHEY and CDR2 SMNVEV (reference sequence). The CDR3 has 14 amino acids. J gave up 4 bases and V 8 bases, and 9 bases lay outside the gene matches. The CDR3 sequence is CASRREAGGETQYF. CDR3 in DNA: TGTGCCAGCCGCCGGGAGGCGGGAGGAGAGACCCAGTACTTC.

This clonotype was seen ten or more times. The chain is built from TRBV6-1 and TRBJ1-1; no clear D. Germline CDR1 reads MNHNS; CDR2 reads SASEGT. V gave up 5 bases and J gave up 4 bases, with 17 bases separating them. This CDR3 contains 15 residues. CDR3 amino acids: CASSQIWSAGTEAFF. DNA for the CDR3: TGTGCCAGCAGTCAGATCTGGAGTGCGGGCACTGAAGCTTTCTTT.

The chain carries TRBV12-3 or TRBV12-4 and TRBJ1-2; no definite D call. The CDR3 contains 13 residues. Trimming took off 7 bases at V and 8 bases at J, with 17 bases between the two ends. The chain's CDR3 is CASTLAPQVGYTF. CDR3 in DNA: TGTGCCAGCACCCTTGCACCGCAAGTCGGCTACACCTTC.

Many counts were recorded for this clonotype. This rearrangement joins TRBV7-8 to TRBJ2-7; D remains ambiguous. The length of the CDR3 is 14 residues. Germline values: CDR1 SGHVS, CDR2 FQNEAQ. The V end was cut by 1 base, the J end by 3 bases, with 10 bases between. The CDR3 reads CASSLDPLSYEQYF. CDR3 DNA: TGTGCCAGCAGCTTAGACCCCTTAAGCTACGAGCAGTACTTC.

With regard to this clonotype: It may be a read error: a sequence one base away is much more abundant. The DNA for the CDR3 is TGTTCCAGTAGTATCATGACAGCTCCTGGCTACACCTTC. It is translated as CSSSIMTAPGYTF. The chain couples TRBV19 to TRBJ1-2, with D possibly being TRBD1 (5 bases). This CDR3 is built from 13 residues. Germline-derived CDR1 and CDR2 are LNHDA and SQIVND (reference sequence).

This chain links TRBV28 with TRBJ1-5; TRBD1 aligns across 9 bases. V shed 0 bases, J shed 0 bases, and the junction held 3 bases outside the gene matches. CDR3 length: 17 residues. Germline V gene sequence: CDR1 MDHEN, CDR2 SYDVKM. The CDR3 reads CASSLWRGQGSNQPQHF. The CDR3 DNA reads as TGTGCCAGCAGTTTATGGCGGGGACAGGGTAGCAATCAGCCCCAGCATTTT.

V usage is TRBV12-3 or TRBV12-4 and J usage is TRBJ2-2, with TRBD2 matching 8 bases. The CDR3 has 18 amino acids. V lost 7 bases and J lost 1; bases outside the gene matches: 14. This CDR3 is CASTLWRLAGGNTGELFF. As DNA, the CDR3 is TGTGCCAGCACCCTTTGGAGGTTGGCGGGAGGGAACACCGGGGAGCTGTTTTTT.

This clonotype was recorded many times. The chain is built from TRBV6-1 and TRBJ1-2; no definite D call. CDR1 is MNHNS, CDR2 SASEGT, per germline. There are 12 residues in the CDR3. Between the trimmed V and J ends, which lost 2 bases and 4 bases, there was a span of 5 bases. Here the CDR3 reads CASSEIAYGYTF. The CDR3 region has the DNA TGTGCCAGCAGTGAAATAGCCTATGGCTACACCTTC.